The following is a T cell receptor beta chain sequence with its context. This specimen comes from a study of blood T cell repertoires in COVID-19. Study details: The United States, Italy and Spain were the sources of the acute and convalescent COVID-19 samples. In each case, the material was cDNA or gDNA derived from T cells, B-cell-depleted T cells, or PBMCs.

Original processing notes: By means of reference gene primer amplification, nucleated cell counts were estimated. Produced via immunoSEQ multiplex PCR; TCRdb's table is partial and in-frame only. V and J calls and clone size are those listed in that table; D and trimming were worked out from the DNA. The repertoire holds about 190,000 clones, 88% seen once, with about 1.1% in the top ten. The sample taken for sequencing was peripheral blood. The sequence came from a man aged 30 to 39 with acute or convalescent COVID-19.

CDR3 sequence: CASSFFPMTGGFNEQFF. Here the CDR3 DNA reads TGCGCCAGCAGCTTTTTCCCCATGACAGGGGGTTTCAATGAGCAGTTCTTC. The rearrangement joins TRBV5-1 to TRBJ2-1; 9 positions agree with TRBD1. Per germline, CDR1 SGHRS and CDR2 YFSETQ. The ends lost 2 bases at V and 6 bases at J; junction bases unmatched: 12. The CDR3 totals 17 residues.